This T cell receptor beta chain was sequenced during a study of cytomegalovirus exposure and HLA in healthy donors. The CDR3 length is 15 residues. V gave up 4 bases and J gave up 2 bases; unmatched junction bases: 6. CDR1 and CDR2 from the germline V gene are SGHNT and YYREEE (reference sequence). 13 Jbeta primers and 60 Vbeta primers were used for the PCR. The data were produced by immunoSEQ multiplex PCR, yet TCRdb's version contains in-frame clones alone and is incomplete. The profile shows around 100,000 clones, roughly 70% of them singletons. This receptor was obtained from a woman aged 50 to 60 in good health and CMV-seronegative. The chain is built from TRBV5-4 and TRBJ1-5; 7 bases line up with TRBD1. The sequenced sample was PBMCs. The CDR3 here is CASSKQGTGNQPQHF. The CDR3 coding sequence is TGTGCCAGCAGCAAACAGGGGACCGGCAATCAGCCCCAGCATTTT.